Each of the 5 T cell receptor beta chains below was sequenced from the same sample in a study of vaccination effects on CD4 cells after COVID-19. Profiled with immunoSEQ multiplex PCR; TCRdb holds only in-frame clones, not every one. The table records 25,000 to 35,000 clones, about 73% of them present only once. Their antigens are not known. Pools of viral peptides were used by the ViraFEST assay to expand antigen-specific CD4+ T cells ahead of sequencing. With roughly 10 days of culture completed, CD4+ T cells were isolated. Participants received two doses of either the BNT162b2 or mRNA-1273 vaccine. The sample in question was CD4+ T cells from PBMCs cultured with HCoV-OC43 spike peptides, obtained after COVID-19 vaccination. The subset denotes: HCoV-OC43 spike overlapping peptide pool stimulation. These receptors all stem from a human donor who received a COVID-19 vaccine.

The chain is built from TRBV5-1 and TRBJ2-7; no definite D call. The V end was cut by 0 bases, the J end by 6 bases, with 16 bases between. Germline V CDR1 and CDR2: SGHRS, YFSETQ. There are 15 residues in the CDR3. The CDR3: CASSLAFSGVTEQYF. DNA for the CDR3: TGCGCCAGCAGCTTGGCTTTCAGTGGGGTAACCGAGCAGTACTTC.

The chain is built from TRBV5-6 and TRBJ1-2; D uncertain. CDR3 size: 13 residues. V lost 1 base and J 2 bases, leaving 6 bases between the germline ends. Germline values: CDR1 SGHDT, CDR2 YYEEEE. The CDR3 region is CASSLILNYGYTF. CDR3 DNA sequence: TGTGCCAGCAGCTTGATCCTCAACTATGGCTACACCTTC.

The CDR3, as DNA: TGTGCCAGCAGTTACCGGGACAGCAGGAATGAAAAACTGTTTTTT. This gives the protein CASSYRDSRNEKLFF. The chain joins TRBV6-6 to TRBJ1-4; 7 nucleotides align to TRBD1. The ends lost 2 bases at V and 5 bases at J; junction bases unmatched: 5. Germline V gene data show CDR1 as MNHNY and CDR2 as SVGAGI (reference sequence). This CDR3 spans 15 amino acids.

This chain connects TRBV16 to TRBJ1-1, with D perhaps TRBD1 (5 bases). Trimming stripped 2 bases from V and 1 base from J, with 17 bases between. The CDR3 loop spans 17 amino acids. Germline-derived CDR1 and CDR2 are KGHSY and FQNENV. The CDR3: CASSQRFTDTWNTEAFF. The CDR3 nucleotides are TGTGCCAGCAGCCAACGGTTTACGGACACTTGGAACACTGAAGCTTTCTTT.

The chain employs TRBV5-8 and TRBJ1-6; D is unclear. CDR3 size: 14 residues. CDR1 SGHTS and CDR2 YDEGEE come from the germline V gene. V was clipped by 0 bases and J by 5 bases, with 6 bases between them. CDR3 in DNA: TGTGCCAGCAGCTTGGACCAGAATAATTCACCCCTCCACTTT. Protein: CASSLDQNNSPLHF.